The present T cell receptor beta chain was sequenced within a study of CD8+CD57+ T cells in acquired aplastic anemia. In patients chosen for sequencing, flow cytometry had shown CD8+CD57+ cell expansion. The CDR3 is 15 residues long. From germline, CDR1 is SGHAT and CDR2 FQNNGV. Genomic DNA, the template, was used for profiling of the TCR beta VDJ and CDR3. TCRdb processed the reads anew with MiXCR; each CDR3 protein has one entry. The sample has approximately 260,000 distinct CDR3 sequences; roughly 82% are singletons. The chain is built from TRBV11-2 and TRBJ2-7; possible D gene TRBD2, 6 bases. The DNA end lines up better with TRBJ2-5; the J call may be wrong. The TCR originated in a human donor with aplastic anemia. The sequenced material came from sorted CD4+, CD8+, or CD8+CD57+ T cells (not recorded which) from PBMCs. The DNA of the CDR3 is TGTGCCAGCAGCCGTGGTGGAGGGTGCCAAGAGACCCAGTACTTC. It specifies CASSRGGGCQETQYF.